Listed below are T cell receptor beta chains from one sample, sequenced in a study of prognosis after radiotherapy for stage I lung cancer. Each CDR3 protein is one row after TCRdb ran MiXCR on the multiplex PCR reads. The repertoire has 20,000 to 25,000 distinct CDR3 sequences, more than 40% of them found once; the top ten carry 25% to 35%. Sequencing used PBMCs, obtained before or after stereotactic body radiation therapy (not recorded which). These receptors were taken from a donor over 45 with non-small cell lung cancer. CDR3s include the opening cysteine and the closing phenylalanine or tryptophan. A D gene is named only where the DNA matches it firmly. A row's size may be missing; if present it is once, few, many or a size class.

cdr3_nt | cdr3_aa | clone_size | d_call | j_call | v_call
TGTGCCAGCAGTCCAATAGCGGACACACACCACACCGGGGAGCTGTTTTTT | CASSPIADTHHTGELFF | many | . | TRBJ2-2 | TRBV6-1
TGTGCCATCAGTGATAGGACAGGGGGCGCGGGAGATGGCTACACCTTC | CAISDRTGGAGDGYTF | many | TRBD1 | TRBJ1-2 | TRBV10-3
TGTGCCAGCAGCTTAGTATTTTCTAGCCCCGGGGAGCTGTTTTTT | CASSLVFSSPGELFF | once | . | TRBJ2-2 | TRBV7-3
TGTGCCAGCAGCTTAAAGGCGGCTCGGGGCACTGAAGCTTTCTTT | CASSLKAARGTEAFF | once | . | TRBJ1-1 | TRBV11-2
TGCAGTGCTAGAGGGATTTACAGGGGGCAGAGCAATCAGCCCCAGCATTTT | CSARGIYRGQSNQPQHF | many | TRBD1 | TRBJ1-5 | TRBV20-1
TGTGCCACCAGTGATTGGGGGCAGGGGAGCACAGATACGCAGTATTTT | CATSDWGQGSTDTQYF | . | . | TRBJ2-3 | TRBV24-1
TGTGCCAGCAGCTTGTGGTGGAGGACTAGAAATGAGCAGTTCTTC | CASSLWWRTRNEQFF | . | TRBD2 | TRBJ2-1 | TRBV5-6
TGTACCAGCACCTTTGGGCCCCAGGGGGCGGGAGGCTACACCTTC | CTSTFGPQGAGGYTF | . | TRBD1 | TRBJ1-2 | TRBV28
TGTGCCAGCAGTTACGCGGAGTCCTACGAGCAGTACTTC | CASSYAESYEQYF | once | . | TRBJ2-7 | TRBV6-2/TRBV6-3
TGCGCCAGCAGCTCTGGACTAGCGGGAGGGTACGAGCAGTACTTC | CASSSGLAGGYEQYF | few | TRBD2 | TRBJ2-7 | TRBV5-1
TGCGCCAGCAGCTTGGGACAGGGCGAAGCTTTCTTT | CASSLGQGEAFF | . | TRBD1 | TRBJ1-1 | TRBV5-1
TGCAGCGTTGTGGAACCTGGGAGGGCCGGCCACGAGCAGTACTTC | CSVVEPGRAGHEQYF | . | TRBD2 | TRBJ2-7 | TRBV29-1
TGTGCCAGCAAGGTGGCCTATAATTCACCCCTCCACTTT | CASKVAYNSPLHF | many | . | TRBJ1-6 | TRBV2
TGTGCCAGCAGCTTAGGCGACGGGAAGTACGAGCAGTACTTC | CASSLGDGKYEQYF | many | . | TRBJ2-7 | TRBV7-2
TGTGCCAGTAGTGGCACAGGGGCTGGGGGGAACACTGAAGCTTTCTTT | CASSGTGAGGNTEAFF | . | TRBD1 | TRBJ1-1 | TRBV19
TGTGCCAGCAGCTTAGGGCTAGCGGGAGATACGCAGTATTTT | CASSLGLAGDTQYF | many | TRBD2 | TRBJ2-3 | TRBV7-9
TGCGCCAGCAGCTTGAGCGGGGGGCAAGAGACCCAGTACTTC | CASSLSGGQETQYF | . | TRBD2 | TRBJ2-5 | TRBV5-1
TGTGCCAGCAGTCCGTGGGTCGGTCAAGAGACCCAGTACTTC | CASSPWVGQETQYF | many | . | TRBJ2-5 | TRBV2
TGTGCCAGCAGTTTGATCACTAGCGCCGAGCAGTACTTC | CASSLITSAEQYF | . | TRBD2 | TRBJ2-7 | TRBV28
TGTGCCAGCAGCCAAGAGTCTAGCGGGAGTACCGATACGCAGTATTTT | CASSQESSGSTDTQYF | many | TRBD2 | TRBJ2-3 | TRBV4-2
TGCAGTGCTACGACTACCCAAGAGACCCAGTACTTC | CSATTTQETQYF | many | . | TRBJ2-5 | TRBV20-1
TGTGCCAGCAGCCAAGGACAGTCCGAAAAACTGTTTTTT | CASSQGQSEKLFF | many | . | TRBJ1-4 | TRBV7-3
TGTGCCAGCAGTTCCCAACATGGCTCCCCTGTCGAGCAGTACTTC | CASSSQHGSPVEQYF | . | . | TRBJ2-7 | TRBV6-9
TGTGCCAGCAGTTGCGTGAGCGGGGGGGCGGGTGAGCAGTTCTTC | CASSCVSGGAGEQFF | . | TRBD2 | TRBJ2-1 | TRBV6-5
TGTGTCATCACCCCGGGACAATTATACGAGCAGTACTTC | CVITPGQLYEQYF | . | . | TRBJ2-7 | TRBV28
TGCGCCAGCAGCTTGGAGGGGCCAGCCAGGGGCGGAGAGCAGTACTTC | CASSLEGPARGGEQYF | . | . | TRBJ2-7 | TRBV5-1
TGTGCCAGCAAGATGGGAGGATATAGCAATCAGCCCCAGCATTTT | CASKMGGYSNQPQHF | many | . | TRBJ1-5 | TRBV28
TGCGCCAGCAGCCAAGAACCGTGGCAGGGGGACTACAATGAGCAGTTCTTC | CASSQEPWQGDYNEQFF | many | TRBD1 | TRBJ2-1 | TRBV4-3
TGTGCCAGCTTCCGTGCAACTAATGAAAAACTGTTTTTT | CASFRATNEKLFF | many | . | TRBJ1-4 | TRBV6-8
TGCAGTGCACCGCGTTGGACGGAGGAGACCCAGTACTTC | CSAPRWTEETQYF | many | . | TRBJ2-5 | TRBV20-1
TGTGCCAGCGGGAACAGGGTTGGGGCCGGCGAGCAGTACTTC | CASGNRVGAGEQYF | many | . | TRBJ2-7 | TRBV6-1
TGTGCCAGCAGCGTAGCCGGGGCTTTACACAATGAGCAGTTCTTC | CASSVAGALHNEQFF | many | . | TRBJ2-1 | TRBV9
TGTGCCAGCAGTACGACAGGGGGCCTTCGCAATGATCAGTTCTTC | CASSTTGGLRNDQFF | . | TRBD1 | TRBJ2-1 | TRBV9
TGTTCCAGCACCGTGACAGGGGGCGTGAATACGCAGTATTTT | CSSTVTGGVNTQYF | . | TRBD1 | TRBJ2-3 | TRBV28
TGTGCCAGCAGTCCGCCGAGCACCTTC | CASSPPSTF | many | . | TRBJ1-2 | TRBV6-1
TGTGCCAGTAGAGGGCCCTCAGCTAACTATGGCTACACCTTC | CASRGPSANYGYTF | . | . | TRBJ1-2 | TRBV19
TGTGCCAGCAGACATACGGGACAGGGAGCAGATACGCAGTATTTT | CASRHTGQGADTQYF | medium-sized | TRBD1 | TRBJ2-3 | TRBV6-1
TGTGCCAGCAAGTACTCGTCCAGGGGTCTGACAGGGGAGCAGTACTTC | CASKYSSRGLTGEQYF | . | TRBD1 | TRBJ2-7 | TRBV6-5
TGTGCCAGCTCTTCCGTAAGCTCTGGGGCCAACGTCCTGACTTTC | CASSSVSSGANVLTF | many | . | TRBJ2-6 | TRBV28
TGTGCCAGCAGCCTAAGGGGGGTCTCACCCCTCCACTTT | CASSLRGVSPLHF | many | . | TRBJ1-6 | TRBV14
TGTGTCAGCAGTTACTCTGTTGTGGGACTAGCGGGAGTGCCGGTATCCTACGAGCAGTACTTC | CVSSYSVVGLAGVPVSYEQYF | . | TRBD2 | TRBJ2-7 | TRBV6-5
TGTGCCAGTAAAAAACCGGGACTAGCCTACGAGCAGTACTTC | CASKKPGLAYEQYF | . | TRBD2 | TRBJ2-7 | TRBV6-2/TRBV6-3
TGTGCCAGCAGCAGGCCGGGACAGGGTTCCTACGAGCAGTACTTC | CASSRPGQGSYEQYF | many | TRBD1 | TRBJ2-7 | TRBV7-2
TGTGCCAGCAGCTTAGGGGCGAACACTGAAGCTTTCTTT | CASSLGANTEAFF | many | . | TRBJ1-1 | TRBV7-3
TGTGCCAGCTCTCCAGGGTGGGACAGCACAGATACGCAGTATTTT | CASSPGWDSTDTQYF | many | . | TRBJ2-3 | TRBV18
TGTGCCAGCAGTTTTCAGGTTCAGTATGGCTACACCTTC | CASSFQVQYGYTF | . | . | TRBJ1-2 | TRBV12-3/TRBV12-4
TGTGCCAGCAGCTTTACCGGGACAGGTATTTACGAGCAGTACTTC | CASSFTGTGIYEQYF | . | TRBD1 | TRBJ2-7 | TRBV7-8
TGTGCCAGCAGAGTCCGGGACAGGGTGTTAGATACGCAGTGTTTT | CASRVRDRVLDTQCF | . | TRBD1 | TRBJ2-3 | TRBV6-2/TRBV6-3
TGCAGTGCTAGATTGGAGACAGAAAAACTGTTTTTT | CSARLETEKLFF | many | . | TRBJ1-4 | TRBV20-1
TGTGCCAGCAGTTTTAGTCAGACCTATGGCTACACCTTC | CASSFSQTYGYTF | many | . | TRBJ1-2 | TRBV27
TGTGCCAGCAGTGAAGGTTGCTACGAGCAGTACTTC | CASSEGCYEQYF | once | . | TRBJ2-7 | TRBV2
TGTGCCAGCAAAAAAGCAAGCGGGGGAACCTACGAGCAGTACTTC | CASKKASGGTYEQYF | . | TRBD2 | TRBJ2-7 | TRBV27
TGCAGTGCTAGAGATCAAGCTTTTGGCTACACCTTC | CSARDQAFGYTF | many | . | TRBJ1-2 | TRBV20-1